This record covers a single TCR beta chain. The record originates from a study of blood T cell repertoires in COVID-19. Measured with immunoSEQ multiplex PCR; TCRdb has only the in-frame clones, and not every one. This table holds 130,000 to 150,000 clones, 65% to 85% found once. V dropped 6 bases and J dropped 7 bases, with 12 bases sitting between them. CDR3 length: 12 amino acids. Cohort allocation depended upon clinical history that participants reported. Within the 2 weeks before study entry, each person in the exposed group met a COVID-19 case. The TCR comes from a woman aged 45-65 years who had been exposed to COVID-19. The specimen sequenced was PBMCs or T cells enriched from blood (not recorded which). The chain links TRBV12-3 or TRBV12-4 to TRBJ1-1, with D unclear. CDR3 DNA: TGTGCCAGCAGCCAAACCTTCGGTGAAGCTTTCTTT. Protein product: CASSQTFGEAFF.